This T cell receptor (beta chain) was captured by sequencing in a study of blood T cell repertoires in COVID-19. Method: immunoSEQ multiplex PCR; TCRdb's copy keeps in-frame clones and lacks some. Of under 150,000 clones in the sample, about 92% were seen once. V shed 4 bases and J shed 5 bases, with 15 bases lying between them. Per the germline V gene, CDR1 is LGHDT and CDR2 is YNNKEL (reference sequence). CDR3 length: 14 amino acids. This chain uses TRBV3-1 (or the pseudogene TRBV3-2) with TRBJ2-7; tentatively, D is TRBD1 (6 bases). The specimen was peripheral blood. The receptor was derived from a man aged 55 to 70 with COVID-19, enrolled during active disease. The DNA for the CDR3 is TGTGCCAGCAGCCCCGACAGGAAAAGGAACGAGCAGTACTTC. Its translation is CASSPDRKRNEQYF.